This TCR beta chain was captured in a study of blood T cell repertoires in COVID-19. The table came from immunoSEQ multiplex PCR; TCRdb's copy has only in-frame clones and leaves some out. The table lists 100,000 to 150,000 clones, about nine tenths of them singletons, with 10% in the top ten. The V gene end was trimmed by 2 bases and the J gene end by 7 bases; junction bases not matched to a gene: 5. The germline gives CDR1 SGHDT, CDR2 YYEEEE. The CDR3 runs 14 residues. Sequences were obtained from peripheral blood. The V call is TRBV5-6, the J call TRBJ2-1; TRBD1 matches at 8 bases. The clonotype was recovered from a man between 50 and 59 years old with acute or convalescent COVID-19. The CDR3 reads CASSFGQGINEQFF. CDR3 coding DNA: TGTGCCAGCAGCTTCGGACAGGGAATTAATGAGCAGTTCTTC.